This TCR beta chain was sequenced for a study of response to subunit inactivated influenza vaccine (dated by TCRdb to between 2018 and 2020). Some background on the complete study: Deep quantitative T cell receptor repertoire profiling was used in the study to track responses to a trivalent subunit inactivated influenza vaccine.

Receptor libraries were prepared by RT-PCR. The instrument given in TCRdb is Illumina HiSeq 2500. TCRdb passed the public sequencing reads through fastp at Q25 and MiXCR, retaining productive beta sequences. Identical CDR3 proteins give one entry, which carries the most common genes and DNA. Here the sample has some 550,000 distinct CDR3 sequences; less than 25% occur a single time. The biggest ten clones account for 2.5% to 3% of the sample. Study-wide findings and limitations: The authors proposed that each seasonal influenza vaccination may bring in only a limited number of new T cells.

This clonotype came up many times. Its binding antigen is unknown. No much larger clone is present one base from it, and per-base qualities are unavailable. Inclusive of the bounding cysteine and phenylalanine, the CDR3 is 17 residues long. The read is trimmed to its CDR3 DNA, 51 bases read in frame from base 1. V is clipped by 5 bases and J by 7 bases, and the sequence between their germline boundaries is 27 bases long. CDR1 is given as SQVTM and CDR2 as ANQGSEA, both from the germline V gene. The same sample was also studied in work on T cells expressing NK-cell markers. The second study's paper adds: TCR beta cDNA libraries were prepared using 5'RACE template switching, which introduced a universal primer site and unique molecular identifiers. Under ten donors provided sorted CD3+CD56+NKG2C+, CD3+CD56+NKG2C- and CD3+CD56-NKG2C+ T-cell subsets, whose TCR beta-chain repertoires were profiled. Among the eight sequenced donors, seven were HCMV-seropositive and one was HCMV-seronegative. In several experiments an anti-gammadeltaTCR antibody was added to restrict sorting to alphabetaTCR-expressing T cells. In about 6 donors, the dominant CD3+CD56+NKG2C+ clonotypes were found to rank among the top 10 CD8+ clonotypes and to make up roughly 1.0-7.0% of CD8+ T cells. Those dominant clonotypes were again the most abundant among CD3+CD56-NKG2C+ cells in a handful of donors, at about 25-65%. Whether the expanded NKG2C-expressing T cell clones were specific for HCMV antigens remained unclear. Randomly selected healthy volunteers, three men and five women, were used as the eight sequenced donors. HCMV-specific IgG was detected in serum with a commercial ELISA kit to determine HCMV serostatus. Ficoll density gradient centrifugation was used to isolate peripheral blood mononuclear cells from blood. CD4+ and CD8+ T cells were isolated from PBMC by magnetic immunoseparation with Miltenyi isolation kits. Priming for cDNA synthesis came from the TCR beta constant segment, and two successive PCR amplification steps followed. Libraries were sequenced as 2 x 150 bp reads on Illumina HiSeq 2000/2500, MiSeq or NextSeq. MIGEC was used to demultiplex reads and group the reads by UMI, and MiTCR was used to assemble and quantify clonotypes. To exclude erroneous sequences, any TCR cDNA sequence not supported by at least two reads was discarded. The tcR package was used for downstream repertoire analysis, and clonotypes were matched across fractions by CDR3 nucleotide sequence plus V segment. Antigen specificity was annotated against VDJdb with VDJmatch, allowing one amino acid substitution in CDR3.

This TCR was sampled from a man aged 45-65 years who received an inactivated influenza vaccine. Donor details come from another sample of the same person, matched by shared clones. Source: CD4+ T cells sorted from PBMCs, taken approximately 12 days after vaccination. The chain uses TRBV29-1 and TRBJ2-1, with a tentative D gene TRBD1 over 6 matching bases. Here the CDR3 is given as CSVFTPTGTKNGNEQFF. The nucleotide sequence reads as follows: TGCAGCGTTTTTACTCCTACCGGGACAAAGAACGGAAATGAGCAGTTCTTC.